The T cell receptor (beta chain) under discussion was sequenced for a study of blood T cell repertoires in COVID-19. Generated by immunoSEQ multiplex PCR, the TCRdb table keeps only in-frame clones and is missing some. The sample has roughly 180,000 clones, around 82% seen once. J lost 1 base, V lost 5 bases, and 7 bases had no gene match. The CDR3 consists of 15 residues. Germline values: CDR1 SGHVS, CDR2 FNYEAQ. This chain links TRBV7-6 with TRBJ1-2; 7 bases map to TRBD1. Sequenced input: PBMCs or T cells enriched from blood (not recorded which). The TCR originated in a man in his fifties or sixties who had recovered from COVID-19. CDR3 DNA sequence: TGTGCCAGCAGCGCGTGGGACAGTAGTAACTATGGCTACACCTTC. Its protein product is CASSAWDSSNYGYTF.